The next 16 T cell receptor beta chains were all read from a single sample in a study of T-cell memory formation after mild COVID-19. MiXCR, run by TCRdb on the 5' RACE reads, gives a single entry per CDR3 protein. The sample holds some 350,000 distinct CDR3 sequences; 15% are singletons and the top ten take more than 20%. The sample consisted of PBMCs or a T cell subset sorted from them (not recorded which). The origin of the receptors is a man aged 18-30 years who had mild COVID-19 (a few samples of this study predate the infection). Cell type and time point are not known.

This clonotype was counted only a few times. The chain carries TRBV5-4 and TRBJ2-2, with D uncertain. Germline V lookup: CDR1 SGHNT, CDR2 YYREEE (reference sequence). V was cut by 0 bases and J by 2 bases, with 8 bases left in between. The CDR3 is 15 residues long. Written as DNA, the CDR3 is TGTGCCAGCAGCTTGGAGGCCCACAACACCGGGGAGCTGTTTTTT. Its translation: CASSLEAHNTGELFF.

The sample holds a few counts of this clonotype. The gene calls are TRBV20-1 and TRBJ1-1, with D possibly TRBD1 on 6 matching bases. Trimming left V 6 bases short and J 5 bases short, with 13 bases between. Germline V gene lookup returns CDR1 DFQATT and CDR2 SNEGSKA (reference sequence). CDR3 size: 12 residues. CDR3 sequence reads: CSARTAVTEAFF. The CDR3 DNA reads as TGCAGTGCAAGGACAGCGGTGACTGAAGCTTTCTTT.

The rearrangement links TRBV11-1 to TRBJ2-2, with TRBD2 as a possible D gene (5 bases). The ends were cut back, 5 bases at V and 6 bases at J, with 19 bases in the middle. The CDR3 covers 16 residues. Germline CDR1 is SGHAT and CDR2 is FQDESV (reference sequence). In DNA, the CDR3 is TGTGCCAGCAGCAAAACGGGAACCCGGTCTGCCGGGGAGCTGTTTTTT. It specifies CASSKTGTRSAGELFF.

The V and J genes are TRBV4-3 and TRBJ2-7; 9 nucleotides align to TRBD2. CDR1 and CDR2 (germline): LGHNA, YSLEER. Losses at the gene ends were 4 bases for V and 7 bases for J; bases not matched to a gene: 11. The CDR3 totals 15 residues. This chain's CDR3 is CASSPARGGATEQYF. CDR3 bases: TGCGCCAGCAGCCCAGCCCGCGGGGGGGCCACAGAGCAGTACTTC.

V gene TRBV28 combines with J gene TRBJ2-2; tentatively, D is TRBD1 or TRBD2 (6 bases each). V dropped 6 bases and J dropped 3 bases, with 14 bases sitting between them. CDR3 length: 15 amino acids. Per the germline V gene, CDR1 is MDHEN and CDR2 is SYDVKM. Here the CDR3 DNA reads TGTGCCAGCAGGGCGCGGGACACCTACACCGGGGAGCTGTTTTTT. Translation: CASRARDTYTGELFF. Supplemented by reference TRBV28 and TRBJ2-2, the full variable domain reads DVKVTQSSRYLVKRTGEKVFLECVQDMDHENMFWYRQDPGLGLRLIYFSYDVKMKEKGDIPEGYSVSREKKERFSLILESASTNQTSMYLCASRARDTYTGELFFGEGSRLTVL.

Turning to this clonotype: This may stem from a read error, because a much larger clone lies one nucleotide away. The rearrangement joins TRBV29-1 to TRBJ2-1; 8 nucleotides match TRBD2. Germline loops: CDR1 SQVTM, CDR2 ANQGSEA. The CDR3 totals 13 residues. The V segment lost 7 bases and the J segment 5 bases; nucleotides outside the gene matches: 7. The CDR3: CSAQAGANNEQFF. DNA for the CDR3: TGCAGCGCTCAAGCGGGGGCGAACAATGAGCAGTTCTTC.

This chain connects TRBV6-5 to TRBJ2-3; 7 positions agree with TRBD1. The germline CDR1 and CDR2 sequences are MNHEY and SVGAGI. The CDR3 runs to 14 residues. V was pared by 4 bases and J by 1 base, with 2 bases of the junction left unmatched. The CDR3 sequence: CASSLGQRTDTQYF. The CDR3 DNA reads as TGTGCCAGCAGTTTGGGACAGCGCACAGATACGCAGTATTTT.

The chain joins TRBV11-2 to TRBJ2-5; 13 bases align to TRBD2. Per the germline V gene, CDR1 is SGHAT and CDR2 is FQNNGV. With 3 bases clipped from V and 3 bases from J, the junction kept 7 bases outside the gene matches. There are 17 residues in the CDR3. CDR3 sequence (DNA): TGTGCCAGCAGCTTTGGGGCCGGGACTAGCGGGGAAGAGACCCAGTACTTC. It is translated as CASSFGAGTSGEETQYF.

The sample holds many counts of this clonotype. The chain combines TRBV4-1 with TRBJ1-2, with D perhaps TRBD1 (5 bases). Trimming took off 3 bases at V and 3 bases at J, with 14 bases between the two ends. The CDR3 contains 15 residues. In germline, CDR1 is MGHRA, CDR2 YSYEKL. The CDR3 DNA reads TGCGCCAGCAGCCATTCCCGGGACGGAGACTATGGCTACACCTTC. Amino acid sequence: CASSHSRDGDYGYTF.

This clonotype was seen repeatedly, ten times or more. The chain joins TRBV7-9 to TRBJ2-5; D is perhaps TRBD1 (5 bases). Germline assignment: CDR1 SEHNR and CDR2 FQNEAQ (reference sequence). CDR3 length: 16 residues. The germline V and J ends were trimmed by 6 bases and 1 base, with 18 bases remaining between them. CDR3 protein: CASSSPPAGSQETQYF. Here the CDR3 DNA reads TGTGCCAGCAGTTCGCCACCGGCAGGGTCCCAAGAGACCCAGTACTTC.

This sequence joins TRBV7-2 and TRBJ2-5; D might be TRBD2 (5 bases). The CDR3 length is 13 residues. Germline V gene data show CDR1 as SGHTA and CDR2 as FQGNSA. The germline V and J ends were trimmed by 3 bases and 5 bases, with 10 bases remaining between them. CDR3: CASSFGMRETQYF. The CDR3 bases are TGTGCCAGCAGCTTCGGGATGCGGGAGACCCAGTACTTC.

This clonotype was observed a handful of times. In DNA form, the CDR3 reads TGTGCCAGCAGCAGGAGGGGGGGGGACCAAGAGACCCAGTACTTC. It codes for CASSRRGGDQETQYF. The J gene is TRBJ2-5, the V gene TRBV7-8, with D possibly being TRBD2 (7 bases). V lost 5 bases and J lost 0, with 13 bases in between. This CDR3 region has 15 residues. Germline CDR1 reads SGHVS; CDR2 reads FQNEAQ.

This clonotype was picked up a small number of times. This chain joins TRBV7-9 and TRBJ1-2; D perhaps matches TRBD1 (5 bases). Trimming cost V 5 bases and J 4 bases, with 8 bases left between them. The length of the CDR3 is 12 residues. Germline-derived CDR1 and CDR2 are SEHNR and FQNEAQ (reference sequence). CDR3 in DNA: TGTGCCAGCAGCCGGAGGGGCTATGGCTACACCTTC. It is translated as CASSRRGYGYTF.

This clonotype was seen many times. V and J are TRBV5-8 and TRBJ2-3; 9 bases match TRBD2. Germline loops: CDR1 SGHTS, CDR2 YDEGEE. This CDR3 comprises 15 residues. The ends lost 3 bases at V and 0 bases at J; junction bases unmatched: 2. In DNA, the CDR3 is TGTGCCAGCAGCTCGGCGGGGGGGAGCACAGATACGCAGTATTTT. Protein sequence: CASSSAGGSTDTQYF.

In its sample, this clonotype was seen many times. The chain has TRBV5-1 and TRBJ2-3; 15 bases are a match to TRBD2. Germline CDR1 SGHRS, CDR2 YFSETQ. There are 17 residues in the CDR3. J gave up 4 bases and V 4 bases, and 7 bases lay outside the gene matches. CDR3: CASSPLRTSGGADTQYF. The CDR3 DNA reads as TGCGCCAGCAGCCCCCTCCGGACTAGCGGGGGGGCAGATACGCAGTATTTT.

This clonotype appeared a few times. The V and J genes are TRBV6-5 and TRBJ1-5, with TRBD1 matching over 10 bases. This CDR3 has 15 amino acids. The germline gives CDR1 MNHEY, CDR2 SVGAGI. V lost 6 bases and J lost 5; bases outside the gene matches: 7. The CDR3 reads CASRHRTGGHQPQHF. The CDR3 coding sequence is TGTGCCAGCAGGCACAGGACAGGGGGGCATCAGCCCCAGCATTTT.